This record looks at one TCR beta chain sequence and its context. Original processing notes: Using reference gene primer amplification, nucleated cell counts were estimated. Profiled with immunoSEQ multiplex PCR; TCRdb holds only in-frame clones, not every one. V and J calls and clone size are as listed in that table; D and trimming were resolved from the DNA. The sample includes fewer than 450,000 clones, around nine tenths of them seen just once. Germline V lookup: CDR1 SGHTA, CDR2 FQGNSA. V lost 5 bases, J lost 6 bases, and 11 bases stayed unmatched. The CDR3 runs 16 residues. The sample is drawn from a study of blood T cell repertoires in COVID-19. Across the whole study: Acute and convalescent COVID-19 samples came from the United States, Italy and Spain. T cells, B-cell-depleted T cells, or PBMCs provided the cDNA or gDNA that served as material.

What was sequenced was peripheral blood. This rearrangement joins TRBV7-2 to TRBJ2-3, with 10 bases aligning to TRBD2. The TCR was taken from a woman aged 18-35 years who had recovered from COVID-19. CDR3 protein: CASSPASGRKGDTQYF. The CDR3 bases are TGTGCCAGCAGCCCTGCTAGCGGGAGAAAGGGGGATACGCAGTATTTT.